The 10 T cell receptor beta chains below were found in one sample sequenced in a study of blood T cell repertoires in COVID-19. Sequencing was performed with immunoSEQ multiplex PCR; in TCRdb, only in-frame clones are kept and a portion is missing. The repertoire holds roughly 40,000 clones, 85% to 90% seen once, with about 10% in the top ten. The material sequenced was peripheral blood. The receptors come from a man aged 30 to 39 with active or convalescent COVID-19.

The chain uses TRBV5-6 and TRBJ1-2, with 11 bases lining up with TRBD1. Germline lookup yields CDR1 SGHDT and CDR2 YYEEEE. V was clipped by 0 bases and J by 7 bases; unmatched bases: 2. The CDR3 is 14 amino acids. The CDR3: CASSLGDRGFGYTF. Here the CDR3 DNA reads TGTGCCAGCAGCTTGGGGGACAGGGGGTTTGGCTACACCTTC.

In its sample, this clone was seen a few times. The chain combines TRBV7-2 with TRBJ1-1, with 8 bases fitting TRBD1. Germline CDR1 SGHTA, CDR2 FQGNSA. J lost 2 bases, V lost 4 bases, and 3 bases had no gene match. This CDR3 is 14 amino acids long. CDR3 sequence (DNA): TGTGCCAGCAGCTCCGGACAGGGTAACACTGAAGCTTTCTTT. It yields the protein CASSSGQGNTEAFF.

The chain joins TRBV25-1 to TRBJ1-2; D not resolved. Germline V gene data show CDR1 as MGHDK and CDR2 as SYGVNS. Trimming removed 0 bases at V and 7 bases at J, with 6 bases between. CDR3 length: 12 residues. In nucleotides, the CDR3 is TGTGCCAGCAGTGAATATAGAGGTGGCTACACCTTC. Its translation: CASSEYRGGYTF.

The chain couples TRBV7-9 to TRBJ2-3, with TRBD2 matching 8 bases. The CDR3 sequence is 16 residues long. The germline CDR1 and CDR2 sequences are SEHNR and FQNEAQ (reference sequence). Losses at the gene ends were 5 bases for V and 6 bases for J; bases not matched to a gene: 13. The CDR3 bases are TGTGCCAGCAGCCGCGGGGGGCGGGGGGTCGCTGATACGCAGTATTTT. Translating gives CASSRGGRGVADTQYF.

The chain employs TRBV11-3 and TRBJ1-6, with D perhaps TRBD1 (5 bases). Trimming left V 2 bases short and J 5 bases short, with 10 bases between. Germline CDR1 reads SGHNT; CDR2 reads YENEEA. The CDR3 extends over 15 amino acids. The DNA of the CDR3 is TGTGCCAGCAGCTTATCACAGGAGAATAATTCACCCCTCCACTTT. Residues: CASSLSQENNSPLHF.

This chain links TRBV10-2 with TRBJ1-1; 9 bases match TRBD1. Trimming took 8 bases from V and 0 from J; bases not matched to a gene: 7. Per the germline V gene, CDR1 is WSHSY and CDR2 is SAAADI. This CDR3 has 15 amino acids. The CDR3 coding sequence is TGCGCCAGCGGGGGACAGGGCTATCTGAACACTGAAGCTTTCTTT. It translates to CASGGQGYLNTEAFF.

This clone was found once. The V call is TRBV5-8, the J call TRBJ1-6, with D perhaps matching TRBD1 (6 bases). Trimming took 0 bases from V and 6 from J, leaving 10 bases between them. The CDR3 length is 15 residues. Germline V lookup: CDR1 SGHTS, CDR2 YDEGEE. In nucleotides, the CDR3 is TGTGCCAGCAGCTTGGTTGGACAGACTAATTCACCCCTCCACTTT. Translating it yields CASSLVGQTNSPLHF.

The chain uses TRBV6-2 or TRBV6-3 and TRBJ2-1, with TRBD2 matching over 8 bases. This CDR3 has 16 amino acids. Germline lookup yields CDR1 MNHEY and CDR2 SVGEGT. V shed 6 bases, J shed 10 bases, and the junction held 17 bases outside the gene matches. CDR3 in DNA: TGTGCCAGCAGCCGGTCTTTTCTAGCGGGTATGCACGAGCAGTTCTTC. Its protein product is CASSRSFLAGMHEQFF.

This sequence joins TRBV29-1 and TRBJ2-7; D is perhaps TRBD1 (6 bases). The CDR3 has 12 residues. Germline-derived CDR1 and CDR2 are SQVTM and ANQGSEA. The V gene lost 4 bases and the J gene lost 6 bases, with 13 bases spanning the gap. CDR3 in DNA: TGCAGCGTTGTCAGGGGTTCCACCGAGCAGTACTTC. Protein product: CSVVRGSTEQYF.

This clone was detected once. The V gene is TRBV6-6, the J gene TRBJ2-3, with TRBD2 identical over 10 bases. This CDR3 spans 15 amino acids. The J segment lost 5 bases and the V segment lost 7 bases, leaving 9 bases of the junction unmatched. Germline V gene sequence: CDR1 MNHNY, CDR2 SVGAGI (reference sequence). CDR3 bases: TGTGCCAGCAAACTTAGCGGGAGGCAGCAAGATACGCAGTATTTT. Protein product: CASKLSGRQQDTQYF.